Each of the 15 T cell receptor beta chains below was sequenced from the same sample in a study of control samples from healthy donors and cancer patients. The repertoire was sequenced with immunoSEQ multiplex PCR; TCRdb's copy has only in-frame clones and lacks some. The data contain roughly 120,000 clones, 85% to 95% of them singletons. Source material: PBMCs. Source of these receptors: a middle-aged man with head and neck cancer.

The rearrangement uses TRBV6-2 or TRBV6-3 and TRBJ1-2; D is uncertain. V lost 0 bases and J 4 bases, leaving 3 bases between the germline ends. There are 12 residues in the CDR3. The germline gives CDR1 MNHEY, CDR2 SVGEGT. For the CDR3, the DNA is TGTGCCAGCAGTTACTCGGGCTATGGCTACACCTTC. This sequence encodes CASSYSGYGYTF.

CDR3 sequence reads: CASSIGTGSIHEQYF. In DNA form, the CDR3 reads TGTGCCAGCAGCATCGGGACAGGGTCGATCCACGAGCAGTACTTC. The chain couples TRBV7-2 to TRBJ2-7, with 9 bases fitting TRBD1. The CDR3 has 15 residues. Germline CDR1 is SGHTA and CDR2 is FQGNSA. V shed 5 bases and J 5 bases; nucleotides not matched to a gene: 10.

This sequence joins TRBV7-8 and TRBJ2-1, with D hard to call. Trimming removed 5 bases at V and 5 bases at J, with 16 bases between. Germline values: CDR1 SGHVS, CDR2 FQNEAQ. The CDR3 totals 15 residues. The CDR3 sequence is CASSVQVRMNNEQFF. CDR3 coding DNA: TGTGCCAGCAGCGTCCAGGTCAGAATGAACAATGAGCAGTTCTTC.

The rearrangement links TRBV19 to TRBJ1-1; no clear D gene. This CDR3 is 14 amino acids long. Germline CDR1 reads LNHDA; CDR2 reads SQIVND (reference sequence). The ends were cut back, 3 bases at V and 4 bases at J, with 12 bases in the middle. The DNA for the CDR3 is TGTGCCAGTAGTATCGGAGGGTTGAGCACTGAAGCTTTCTTT. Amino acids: CASSIGGLSTEAFF.

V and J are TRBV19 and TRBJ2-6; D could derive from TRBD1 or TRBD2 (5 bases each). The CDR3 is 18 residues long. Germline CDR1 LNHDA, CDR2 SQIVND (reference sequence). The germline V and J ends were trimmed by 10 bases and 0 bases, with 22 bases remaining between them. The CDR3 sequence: CATNPRDRRDSGANVLTF. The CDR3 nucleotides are TGTGCCACCAACCCCCGGGACCGCCGGGACTCTGGGGCCAACGTCCTGACTTTC.

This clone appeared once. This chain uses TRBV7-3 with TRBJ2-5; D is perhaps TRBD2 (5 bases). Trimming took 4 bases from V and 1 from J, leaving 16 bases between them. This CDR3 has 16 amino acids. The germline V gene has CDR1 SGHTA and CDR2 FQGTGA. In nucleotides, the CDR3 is TGTGCCAGCAGCTCTCCCCGGGATCGGGTCCAAGAGACCCAGTACTTC. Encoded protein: CASSSPRDRVQETQYF.

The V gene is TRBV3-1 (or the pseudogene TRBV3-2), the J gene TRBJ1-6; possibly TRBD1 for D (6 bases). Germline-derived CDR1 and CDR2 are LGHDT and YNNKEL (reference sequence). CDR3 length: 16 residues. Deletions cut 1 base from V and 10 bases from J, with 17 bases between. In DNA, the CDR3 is TGTGCCAGCAGCCAAGGGACAGCCGCCCACGGATCACCCCTCCACTTT. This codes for CASSQGTAAHGSPLHF.

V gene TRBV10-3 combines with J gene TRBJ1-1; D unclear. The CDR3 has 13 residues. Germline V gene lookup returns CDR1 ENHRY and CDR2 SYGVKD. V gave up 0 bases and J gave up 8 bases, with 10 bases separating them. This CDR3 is CAISESMTAEAFF. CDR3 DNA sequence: TGTGCCATCAGTGAGTCGATGACGGCCGAAGCTTTCTTT.

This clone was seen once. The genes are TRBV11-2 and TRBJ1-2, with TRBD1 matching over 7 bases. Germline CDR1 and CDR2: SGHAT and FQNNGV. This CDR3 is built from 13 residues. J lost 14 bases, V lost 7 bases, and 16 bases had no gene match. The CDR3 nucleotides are TGTGCCAGCAAGGGGGCCATCGGGGAGGGAAGGACCTTC. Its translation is CASKGAIGEGRTF.

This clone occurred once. In nucleotides, the CDR3 is TGCGCCAGCAGCCCAACTACCGGGACAGGGATAGAGACCCAGTACTTC. Its protein product is CASSPTTGTGIETQYF. The rearrangement links TRBV5-1 to TRBJ2-5; 9 nucleotides line up with TRBD1. CDR3 length: 16 amino acids. The J segment lost 4 bases and the V segment lost 4 bases, leaving 11 bases of the junction unmatched. Germline lookup yields CDR1 SGHRS and CDR2 YFSETQ.

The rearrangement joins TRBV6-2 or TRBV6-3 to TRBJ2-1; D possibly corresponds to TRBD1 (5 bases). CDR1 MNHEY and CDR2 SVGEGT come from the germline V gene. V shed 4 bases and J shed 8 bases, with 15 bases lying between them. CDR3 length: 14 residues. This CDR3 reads CASSWGLGEDEQFF. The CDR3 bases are TGTGCCAGCAGTTGGGGCCTAGGCGAGGATGAGCAGTTCTTC.

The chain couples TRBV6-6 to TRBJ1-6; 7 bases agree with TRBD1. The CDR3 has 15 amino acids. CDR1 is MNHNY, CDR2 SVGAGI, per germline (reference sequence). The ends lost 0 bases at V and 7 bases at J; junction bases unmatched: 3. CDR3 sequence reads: CASSYSVRGNSPLHF. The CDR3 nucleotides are TGTGCCAGCAGTTACTCGGTCAGGGGGAATTCACCCCTCCACTTT.

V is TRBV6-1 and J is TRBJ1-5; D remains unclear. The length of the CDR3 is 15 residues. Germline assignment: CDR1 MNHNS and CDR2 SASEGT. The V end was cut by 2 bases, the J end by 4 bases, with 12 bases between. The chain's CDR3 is CASSESLGKNQPQHF. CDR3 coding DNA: TGTGCCAGCAGTGAAAGCTTGGGGAAAAATCAGCCCCAGCATTTT.

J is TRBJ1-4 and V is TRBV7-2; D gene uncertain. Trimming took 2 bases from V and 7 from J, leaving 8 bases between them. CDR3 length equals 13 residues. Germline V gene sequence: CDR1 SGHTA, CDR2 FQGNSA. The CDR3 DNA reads TGTGCCAGCAGCTTAATGTGGGGTGAAAAACTGTTTTTT. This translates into CASSLMWGEKLFF.

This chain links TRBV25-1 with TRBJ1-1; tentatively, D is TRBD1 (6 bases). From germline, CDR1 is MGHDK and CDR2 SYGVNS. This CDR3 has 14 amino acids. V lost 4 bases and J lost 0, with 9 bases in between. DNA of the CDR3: TGTGCCAGCAGTGCAGGGGAAATGAACACTGAAGCTTTCTTT. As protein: CASSAGEMNTEAFF.